This T cell receptor beta chain was captured by sequencing in a study of early T cells in non-severe SARS-CoV-2 infection. Study-level points and caveats: Matching with VDJdb favored anti-spike CD8 responses (missing private and CD4 specificities).

This clonotype has at least ten counts. Its antigen is currently unknown. The library protocol tagged individual cDNA molecules with unique molecular identifiers. Via MiXCR, TCRdb re-called the 5' RACE reads, giving one row per CDR3 protein. The sample records around 67,000 distinct CDR3 sequences, 10% to 15% being singletons. Germline CDR1 is SQVTM and CDR2 is ANQGSEA. The CDR3 is made up of 14 amino acids. With V trimmed by 4 bases and J by 8 bases, 7 bases remained unmatched. The rearrangement links TRBV29-1 to TRBJ2-1, with 11 bases that match TRBD1. What was sequenced was whole blood. The origin of this receptor is an adult who was a healthcare worker with PCR-confirmed SARS-CoV-2 infection or an uninfected control (not recorded which). CDR3 DNA: TGCAGCGTTGGAGGACAGGGGGCCGGTCATGAGCAGTTCTTC. Its protein product is CSVGGQGAGHEQFF.